This T cell receptor beta chain was captured in a study of T cell responses to AZD1222 COVID-19 vaccine. Trimming shortened V by 4 bases and J by 4 bases, and 14 bases separated the two germline ends. CDR1 is LGHDT, CDR2 YNNKEL, per germline (reference sequence). This CDR3 contains 14 residues. Comments on this clone: Its antigen is still unknown.

Profiling relied on immunoSEQ multiplex PCR, and the TCRdb table lists in-frame clones only, not all of them. Altogether around 170,000 clones are present, approximately 91% being singletons, with the ten largest covering roughly 2%. Study-wide points: It was only after the peak T cell response that any repertoires were sampled. At 160-218 and 743-854, vaccine-associated CD4 TCRs were dominant, and they spanned spike. Spike-specific TCR breadth and depth were elevated following two AZD1222 doses.

The sequence was collected from an adult who received the AZD1222 COVID-19 vaccine. V gene TRBV3-1 (or the pseudogene TRBV3-2) combines with J gene TRBJ2-7; D is possibly TRBD1 or TRBD2 (5 bases each). Sequenced material: peripheral blood, taken 28 days after the second AZD1222 dose. CDR3 sequence reads: CASSPLGARYEQYF. CDR3 sequence (DNA): TGTGCCAGCAGCCCCCTCGGGGCGCGGTACGAGCAGTACTTC.